Included here is one T cell receptor beta chain sequence, with context. No antigen is known for it. Method: immunoSEQ multiplex PCR; TCRdb's copy keeps in-frame clones and lacks some. Of hundreds of thousands of clones listed, roughly 74% are singletons. This sample was taken from a study of cytotoxic CD8 clonotypes in ibrutinib-treated CLL. Broader study findings: Under treatment, the uncommon public clonotypes either contracted or remained stable. Relative to age-matched healthy donors, clonality at baseline was higher, and it tracked circulating CD8+ T-cell counts.

The source was PBMCs, collected after 24 months of ibrutinib treatment. This receptor was identified in a human donor with chronic lymphocytic leukemia.

CDR3 amino acids: CASSPTRSGTDTQYF. CDR3 DNA: TGTGCCAGCAGTCCGACTAGATCCGGCACAGATACGCAGTATTTT. The chain couples TRBV28 to TRBJ2-3; D is possibly TRBD2 (6 bases). There are 15 residues in the CDR3. The germline V gene has CDR1 MDHEN and CDR2 SYDVKM. V shed 5 bases and J shed 1 base, with 13 bases lying between them.